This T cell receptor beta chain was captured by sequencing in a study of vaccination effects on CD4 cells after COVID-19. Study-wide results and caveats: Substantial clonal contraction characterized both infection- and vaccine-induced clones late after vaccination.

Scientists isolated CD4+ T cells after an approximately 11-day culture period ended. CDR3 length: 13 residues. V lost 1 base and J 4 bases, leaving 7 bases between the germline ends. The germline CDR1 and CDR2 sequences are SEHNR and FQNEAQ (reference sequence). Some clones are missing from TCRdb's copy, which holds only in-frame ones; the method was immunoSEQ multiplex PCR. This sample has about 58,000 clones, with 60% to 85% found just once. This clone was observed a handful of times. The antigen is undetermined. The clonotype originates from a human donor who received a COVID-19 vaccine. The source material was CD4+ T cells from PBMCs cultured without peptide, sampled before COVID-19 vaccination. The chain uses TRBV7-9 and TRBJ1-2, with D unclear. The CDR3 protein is CASSLETVYGYTF. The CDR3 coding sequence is TGTGCCAGCAGCTTAGAAACAGTCTATGGCTACACCTTC.